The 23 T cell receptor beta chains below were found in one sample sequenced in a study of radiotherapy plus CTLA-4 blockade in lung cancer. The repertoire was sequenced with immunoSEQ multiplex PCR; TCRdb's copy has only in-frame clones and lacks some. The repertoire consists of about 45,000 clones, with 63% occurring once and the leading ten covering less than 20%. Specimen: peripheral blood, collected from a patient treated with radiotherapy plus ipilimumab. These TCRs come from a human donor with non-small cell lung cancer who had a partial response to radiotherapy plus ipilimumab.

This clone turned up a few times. CDR3 DNA sequence: TGTGCCAGCAGTTATAGTTTGACCGGGGAGCTGTTTTTT. Translation gives CASSYSLTGELFF. The V and J genes are TRBV6-5 and TRBJ2-2; D uncertain. V lost 3 bases to trimming and J lost 5 bases, with 7 bases between them. This CDR3 spans 13 amino acids. In germline, CDR1 is MNHEY, CDR2 SVGAGI.

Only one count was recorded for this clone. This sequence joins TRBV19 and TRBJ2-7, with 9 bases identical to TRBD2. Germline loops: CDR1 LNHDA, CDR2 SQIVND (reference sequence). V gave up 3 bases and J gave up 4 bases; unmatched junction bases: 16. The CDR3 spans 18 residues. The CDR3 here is CASSMVGARTSAGYEQYF. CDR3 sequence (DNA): TGTGCCAGTAGTATGGTCGGCGCCCGGACTAGCGCCGGATACGAGCAGTACTTC.

CDR3 bases: TGCGCCAGCAGCTTGGAAACAGGCCGGGGGAGCGGGGAGCTGTTTTTT. This codes for CASSLETGRGSGELFF. The chain joins TRBV5-1 to TRBJ2-2; D might be TRBD2 (6 bases). Trimming took off 0 bases at V and 7 bases at J, with 16 bases between the two ends. CDR3 length: 16 residues. CDR1 is SGHRS and CDR2 is YFSETQ in the germline V gene.

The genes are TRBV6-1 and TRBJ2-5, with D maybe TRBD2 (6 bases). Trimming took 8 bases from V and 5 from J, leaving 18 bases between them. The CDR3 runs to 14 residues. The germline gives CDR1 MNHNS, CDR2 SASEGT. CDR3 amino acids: CASGSGVRGETQYF. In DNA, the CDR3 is TGTGCCAGCGGGTCGGGAGTACGGGGGGAGACCCAGTACTTC.

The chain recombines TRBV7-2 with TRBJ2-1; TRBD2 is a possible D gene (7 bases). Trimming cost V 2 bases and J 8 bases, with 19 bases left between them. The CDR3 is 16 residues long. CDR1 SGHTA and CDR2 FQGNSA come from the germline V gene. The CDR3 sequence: CASSLWGAGEADEQFF. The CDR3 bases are TGTGCCAGCAGCTTATGGGGGGCGGGAGAGGCTGATGAGCAGTTCTTC.

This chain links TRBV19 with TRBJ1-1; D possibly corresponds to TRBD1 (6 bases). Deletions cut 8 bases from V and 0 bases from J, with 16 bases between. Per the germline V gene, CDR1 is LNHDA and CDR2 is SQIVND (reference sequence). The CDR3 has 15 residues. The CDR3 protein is CASLSRDIMNTEAFF. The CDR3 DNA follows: TGTGCCAGTTTGTCTCGGGACATCATGAACACTGAAGCTTTCTTT.

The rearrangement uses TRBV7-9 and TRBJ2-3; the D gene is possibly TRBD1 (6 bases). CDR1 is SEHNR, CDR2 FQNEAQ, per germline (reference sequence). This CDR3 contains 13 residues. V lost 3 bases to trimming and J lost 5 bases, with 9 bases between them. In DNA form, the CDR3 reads TGTGCCAGCAGCTTTCCCAGGGGAGATACGCAGTATTTT. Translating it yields CASSFPRGDTQYF. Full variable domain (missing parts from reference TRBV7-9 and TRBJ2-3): DTGVSQNPRHKITKRGQNVTFRCDPISEHNRLYWYRQTLGQGPEFLTYFQNEAQLEKSRLLSDRFSAERPKGSFSTLEIQRTEQGDSAMYLCASSFPRGDTQYFGPGTRLTVL.

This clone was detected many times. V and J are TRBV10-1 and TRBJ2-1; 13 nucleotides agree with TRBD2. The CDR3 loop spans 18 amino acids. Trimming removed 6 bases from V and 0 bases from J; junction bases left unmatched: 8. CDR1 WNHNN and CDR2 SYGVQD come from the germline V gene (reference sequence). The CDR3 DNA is TGCGCCAGCAGCCCTGGACTAGCGGGAGAAGGCTCCTACAATGAGCAGTTCTTC. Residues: CASSPGLAGEGSYNEQFF.

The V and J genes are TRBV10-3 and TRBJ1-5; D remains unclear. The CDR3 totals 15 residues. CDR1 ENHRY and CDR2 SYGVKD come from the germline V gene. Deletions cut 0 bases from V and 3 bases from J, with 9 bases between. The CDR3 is CAISESSQNNQPQHF. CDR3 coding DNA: TGTGCCATCAGTGAGTCTAGCCAGAACAATCAGCCCCAGCATTTT.

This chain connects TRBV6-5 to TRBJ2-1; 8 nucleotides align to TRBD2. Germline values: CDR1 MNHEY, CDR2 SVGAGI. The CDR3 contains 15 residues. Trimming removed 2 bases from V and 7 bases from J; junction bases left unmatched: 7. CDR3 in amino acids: CASSYQAGVGNEQFF. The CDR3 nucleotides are TGTGCCAGCAGTTACCAAGCGGGAGTGGGAAATGAGCAGTTCTTC.

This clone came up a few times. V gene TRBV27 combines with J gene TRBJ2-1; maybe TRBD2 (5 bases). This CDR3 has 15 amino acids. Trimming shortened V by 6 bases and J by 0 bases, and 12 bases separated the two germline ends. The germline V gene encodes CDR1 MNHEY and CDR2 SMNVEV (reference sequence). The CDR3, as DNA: TGTGCCAGCAGCCACCAGCGGAGCTCCTACAATGAGCAGTTCTTC. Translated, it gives CASSHQRSSYNEQFF.

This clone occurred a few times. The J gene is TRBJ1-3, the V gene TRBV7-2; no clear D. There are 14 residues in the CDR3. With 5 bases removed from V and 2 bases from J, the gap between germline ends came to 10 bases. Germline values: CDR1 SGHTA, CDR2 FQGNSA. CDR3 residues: CASSRASAGNTIYF. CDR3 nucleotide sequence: TGTGCCAGCAGCAGGGCTAGCGCTGGAAACACCATATATTTT.

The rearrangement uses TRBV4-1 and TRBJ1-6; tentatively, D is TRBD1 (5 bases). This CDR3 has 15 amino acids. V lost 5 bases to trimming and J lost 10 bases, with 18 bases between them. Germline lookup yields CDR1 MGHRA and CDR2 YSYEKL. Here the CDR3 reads CASSLQPGLQSPLHF. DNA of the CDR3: TGCGCCAGCAGCTTACAACCGGGACTCCAATCACCCCTCCACTTT.

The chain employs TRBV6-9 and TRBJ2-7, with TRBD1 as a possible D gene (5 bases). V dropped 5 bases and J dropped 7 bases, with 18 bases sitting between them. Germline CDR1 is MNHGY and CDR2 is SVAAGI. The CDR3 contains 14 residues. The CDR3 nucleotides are TGTGCCAGCAGTCCCGACAGAAGGGTGTGGGAGCAGTACTTC. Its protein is CASSPDRRVWEQYF.

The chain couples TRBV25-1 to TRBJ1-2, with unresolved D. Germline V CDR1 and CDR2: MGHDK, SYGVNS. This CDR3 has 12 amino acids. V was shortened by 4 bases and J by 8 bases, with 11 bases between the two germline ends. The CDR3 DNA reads TGTGCCAGCAGTGGTCCCGAGGCGGGCTACACCTTC. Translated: CASSGPEAGYTF.

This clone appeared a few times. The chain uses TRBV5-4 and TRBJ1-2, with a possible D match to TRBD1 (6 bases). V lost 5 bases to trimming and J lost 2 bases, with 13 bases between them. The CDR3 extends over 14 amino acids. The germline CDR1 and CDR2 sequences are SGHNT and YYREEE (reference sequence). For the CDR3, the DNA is TGTGCCAGCAGTTTCGACAGGAGGAACTATGGCTACACCTTC. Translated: CASSFDRRNYGYTF.

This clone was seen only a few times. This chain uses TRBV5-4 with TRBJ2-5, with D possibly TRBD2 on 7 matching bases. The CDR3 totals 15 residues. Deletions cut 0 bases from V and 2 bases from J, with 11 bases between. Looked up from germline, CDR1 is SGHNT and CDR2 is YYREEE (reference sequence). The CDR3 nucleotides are TGTGCCAGCAGCTTGGAGGGGGAGGGGCAAGAGACCCAGTACTTC. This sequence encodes CASSLEGEGQETQYF.

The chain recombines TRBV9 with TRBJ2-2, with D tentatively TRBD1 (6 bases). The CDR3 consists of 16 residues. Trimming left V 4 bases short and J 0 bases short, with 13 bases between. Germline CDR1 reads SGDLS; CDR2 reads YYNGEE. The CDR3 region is CASSLWDTTNTGELFF. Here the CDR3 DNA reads TGTGCCAGCAGCCTATGGGACACCACGAACACCGGGGAGCTGTTTTTT.

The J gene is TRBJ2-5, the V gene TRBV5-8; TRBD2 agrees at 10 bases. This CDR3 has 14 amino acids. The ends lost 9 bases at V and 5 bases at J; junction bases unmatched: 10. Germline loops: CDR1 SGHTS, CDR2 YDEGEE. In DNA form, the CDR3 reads TGTGCCACCCTGGACAGCGGGAGGGTGGAGACCCAGTACTTC. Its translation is CATLDSGRVETQYF.

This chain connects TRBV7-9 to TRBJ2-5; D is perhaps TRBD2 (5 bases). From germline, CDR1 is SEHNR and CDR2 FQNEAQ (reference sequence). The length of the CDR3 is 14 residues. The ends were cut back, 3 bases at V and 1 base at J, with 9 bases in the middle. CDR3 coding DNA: TGTGCCAGCAGCTTTAGGGAGTTCCAAGAGACCCAGTACTTC. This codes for CASSFREFQETQYF.

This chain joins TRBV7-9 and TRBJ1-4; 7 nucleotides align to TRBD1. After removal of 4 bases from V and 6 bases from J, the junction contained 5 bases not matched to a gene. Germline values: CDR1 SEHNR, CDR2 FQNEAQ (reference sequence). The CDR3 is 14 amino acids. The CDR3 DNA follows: TGTGCCAGCAGCTCCGACAGGGAAGATGAAAAACTGTTTTTT. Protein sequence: CASSSDREDEKLFF.

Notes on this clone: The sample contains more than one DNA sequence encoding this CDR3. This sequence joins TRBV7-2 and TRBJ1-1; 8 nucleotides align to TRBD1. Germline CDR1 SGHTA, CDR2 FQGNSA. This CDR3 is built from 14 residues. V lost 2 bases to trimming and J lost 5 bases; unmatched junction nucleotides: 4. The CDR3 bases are TGTGCCAGCAGCTTACCGACAGGGGCAACTGAAGCTTTCTTT. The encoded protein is CASSLPTGATEAFF.

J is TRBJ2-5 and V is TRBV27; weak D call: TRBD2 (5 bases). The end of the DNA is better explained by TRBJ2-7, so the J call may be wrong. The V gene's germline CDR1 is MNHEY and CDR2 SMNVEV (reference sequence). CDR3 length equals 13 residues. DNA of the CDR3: TGTGCCAGCAGTATAGGGAGATTATACGAGCAGTACTTC. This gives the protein CASSIGRLYEQYF.